This T cell receptor (beta chain) was captured by sequencing in a study of shared clonotypes between healthy human individuals. In the study overall: Researchers drew samples from two women and a few men aged 18 to 49. Study findings and constraints: What rarefaction showed was incomplete sorted-subset sequencing despite large depth. Across subsets, estimated richness was generally greater for naive than for memory populations.

This table comes from immunoSEQ multiplex PCR, and its TCRdb copy is limited to in-frame clones, with some not included. The sample gives hundreds of thousands of clones, 92% of which show up once; about 24% is in the top ten. V lost 8 bases, J lost 0 bases, and 7 bases lay in between. Germline V gene lookup returns CDR1 MRHNA and CDR2 SNTAGT. This CDR3 spans 13 amino acids. Naive CD8 cells comprised CD45RO-negative, CCR7-positively selected cells, excluding terminally differentiated effector memory CD45RA+ cells. Worth noting for this clone: The antigen is undetermined.

The genes are TRBV6-4 and TRBJ1-4, with TRBD1 as a possible D gene (6 bases). This sequence was found in a man aged 30 to 45 in good health. The sample taken for sequencing was naive CD8+ T cells sorted from blood. In DNA, the CDR3 is TGTGCCAGCGAGGGGGCAACTAATGAAAAACTGTTTTTT. It codes for CASEGATNEKLFF.